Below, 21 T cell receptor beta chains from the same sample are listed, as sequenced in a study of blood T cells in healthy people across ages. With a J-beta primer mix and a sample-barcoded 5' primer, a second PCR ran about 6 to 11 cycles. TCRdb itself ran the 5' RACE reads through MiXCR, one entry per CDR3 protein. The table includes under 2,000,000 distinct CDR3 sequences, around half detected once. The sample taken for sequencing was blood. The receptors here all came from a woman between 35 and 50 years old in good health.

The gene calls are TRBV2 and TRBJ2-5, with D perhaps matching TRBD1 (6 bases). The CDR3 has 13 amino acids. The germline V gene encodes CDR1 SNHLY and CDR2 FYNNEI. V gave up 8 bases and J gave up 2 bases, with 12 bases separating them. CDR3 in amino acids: CASAQDRQETQYF. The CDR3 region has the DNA TGTGCCAGCGCTCAGGACAGACAAGAGACCCAGTACTTC. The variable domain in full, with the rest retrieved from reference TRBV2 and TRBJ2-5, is EPEVTQTPSHQVTQMGQEVILRCVPISNHLYFYWYRQILGQKVEFLVSFYNNEISEKSEIFDDQFSVERPDGSNFTLKIRSTKLEDSAMYFCASAQDRQETQYFGPGTRLLVL.

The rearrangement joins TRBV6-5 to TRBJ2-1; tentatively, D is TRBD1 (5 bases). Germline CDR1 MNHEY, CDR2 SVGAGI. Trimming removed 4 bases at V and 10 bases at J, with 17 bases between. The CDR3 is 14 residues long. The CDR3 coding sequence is TGTGCCAGCAGTTCTTTCCAGGGATTGCGCGAGCAGTTCTTC. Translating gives CASSSFQGLREQFF.

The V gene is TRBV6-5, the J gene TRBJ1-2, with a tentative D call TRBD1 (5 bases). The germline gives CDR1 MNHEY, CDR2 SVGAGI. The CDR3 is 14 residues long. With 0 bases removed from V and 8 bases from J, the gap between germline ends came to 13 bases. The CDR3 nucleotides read TGTGCCAGCAGTTACTCCAGCGGGGCGCGGGGCTACACCTTC. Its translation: CASSYSSGARGYTF.

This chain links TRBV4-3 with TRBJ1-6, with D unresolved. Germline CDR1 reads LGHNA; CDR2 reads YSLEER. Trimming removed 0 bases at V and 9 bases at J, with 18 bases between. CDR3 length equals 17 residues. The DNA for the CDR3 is TGCGCCAGCAGCCAAGATCCAGGAGGCCCCCCTTTTTCACCCCTCCACTTT. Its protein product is CASSQDPGGPPFSPLHF.

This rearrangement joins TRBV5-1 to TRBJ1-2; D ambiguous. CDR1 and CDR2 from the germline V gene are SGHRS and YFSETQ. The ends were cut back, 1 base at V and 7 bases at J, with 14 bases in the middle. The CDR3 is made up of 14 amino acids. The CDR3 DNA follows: TGCGCCAGCAGCTTGAATGAGCTTCTATTTGGCTACACCTTC. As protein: CASSLNELLFGYTF.

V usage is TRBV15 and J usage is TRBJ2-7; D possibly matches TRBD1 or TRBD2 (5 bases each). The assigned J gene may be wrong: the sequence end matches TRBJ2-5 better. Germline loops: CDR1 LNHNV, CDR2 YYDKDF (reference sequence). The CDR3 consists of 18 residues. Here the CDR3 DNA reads TGTGCCACCAGCAGAGATCCTGGCCAGGGACCCCACCAAGAGACCCAGTACTTC. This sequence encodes CATSRDPGQGPHQETQYF.

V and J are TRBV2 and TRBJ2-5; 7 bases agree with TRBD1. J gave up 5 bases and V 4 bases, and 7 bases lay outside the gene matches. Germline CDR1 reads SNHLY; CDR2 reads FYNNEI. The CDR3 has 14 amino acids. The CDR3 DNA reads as TGTGCCAGCAGTGGACAGGGTGTCGTGGAGACCCAGTACTTC. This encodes CASSGQGVVETQYF.

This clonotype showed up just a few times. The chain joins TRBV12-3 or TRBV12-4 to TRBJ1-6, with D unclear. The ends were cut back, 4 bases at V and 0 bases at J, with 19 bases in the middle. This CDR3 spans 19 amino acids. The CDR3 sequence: CASSSTPAGRSSYNSPLHF. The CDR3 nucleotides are TGTGCCAGCAGTTCTACACCGGCGGGCCGGAGCTCCTATAATTCACCCCTCCACTTT.

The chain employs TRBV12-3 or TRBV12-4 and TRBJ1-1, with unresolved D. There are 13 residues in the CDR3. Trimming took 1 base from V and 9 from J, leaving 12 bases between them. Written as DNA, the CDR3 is TGTGCCAGCAGTTTAGTAGTAGCGGGCAAAGCTTTCTTT. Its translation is CASSLVVAGKAFF.

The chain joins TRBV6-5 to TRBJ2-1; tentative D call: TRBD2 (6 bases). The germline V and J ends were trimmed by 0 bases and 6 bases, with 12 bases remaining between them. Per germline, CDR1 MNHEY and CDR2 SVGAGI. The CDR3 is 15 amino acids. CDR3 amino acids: CASSYSPGVPNEQFF. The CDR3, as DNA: TGTGCCAGCAGTTACTCCCCGGGGGTCCCCAATGAGCAGTTCTTC.

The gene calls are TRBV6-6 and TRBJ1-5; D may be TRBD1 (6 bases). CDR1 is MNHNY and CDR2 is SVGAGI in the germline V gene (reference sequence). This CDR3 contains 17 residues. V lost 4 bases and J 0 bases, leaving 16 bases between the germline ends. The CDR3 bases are TGTGCCAGCAGTTCCAACACACAGGGATATAGCAATCAGCCCCAGCATTTT. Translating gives CASSSNTQGYSNQPQHF.

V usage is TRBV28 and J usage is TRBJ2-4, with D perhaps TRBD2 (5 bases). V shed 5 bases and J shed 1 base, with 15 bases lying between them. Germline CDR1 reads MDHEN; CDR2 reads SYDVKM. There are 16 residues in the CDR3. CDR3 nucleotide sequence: TGTGCCAGCAGTCGTGACCTAGGGAGCGCCAAAAACATTCAGTACTTC. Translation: CASSRDLGSAKNIQYF.

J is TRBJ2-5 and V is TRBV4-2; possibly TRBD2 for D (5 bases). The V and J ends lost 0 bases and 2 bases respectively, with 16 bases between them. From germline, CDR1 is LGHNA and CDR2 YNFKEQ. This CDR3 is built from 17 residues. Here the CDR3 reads CASSQDSFGELQETQYF. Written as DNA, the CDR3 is TGTGCCAGCAGCCAAGATTCGTTCGGGGAATTACAAGAGACCCAGTACTTC.

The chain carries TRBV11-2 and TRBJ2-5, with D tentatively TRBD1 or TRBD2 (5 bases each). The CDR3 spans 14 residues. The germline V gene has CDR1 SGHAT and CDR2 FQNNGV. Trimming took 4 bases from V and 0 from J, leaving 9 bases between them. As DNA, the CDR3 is TGTGCCAGCAGCTCGGGGCCGTACCAAGAGACCCAGTACTTC. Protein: CASSSGPYQETQYF.

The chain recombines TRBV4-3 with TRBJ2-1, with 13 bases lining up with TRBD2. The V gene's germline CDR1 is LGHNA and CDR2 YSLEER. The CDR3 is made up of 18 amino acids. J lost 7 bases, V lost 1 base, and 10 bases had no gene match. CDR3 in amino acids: CASSQAVGGLAGLNEQFF. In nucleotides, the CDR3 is TGCGCCAGCAGCCAAGCGGTCGGGGGACTAGCGGGGCTAAATGAGCAGTTCTTC.

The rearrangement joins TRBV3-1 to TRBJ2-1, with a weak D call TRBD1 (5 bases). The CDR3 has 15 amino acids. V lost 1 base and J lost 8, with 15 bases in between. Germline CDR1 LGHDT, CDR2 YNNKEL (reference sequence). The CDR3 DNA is TGTGCCAGCAGCCAAGGGGTGGGGCCCGGGTATGAGCAGTTCTTC. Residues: CASSQGVGPGYEQFF.

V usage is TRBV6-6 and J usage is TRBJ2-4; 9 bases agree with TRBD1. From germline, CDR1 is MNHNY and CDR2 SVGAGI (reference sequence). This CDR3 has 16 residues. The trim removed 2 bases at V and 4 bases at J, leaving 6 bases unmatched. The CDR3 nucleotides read TGTGCCAGCAGTTACAACAGGGGGCGTGGGAAAAACATTCAGTACTTC. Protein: CASSYNRGRGKNIQYF.

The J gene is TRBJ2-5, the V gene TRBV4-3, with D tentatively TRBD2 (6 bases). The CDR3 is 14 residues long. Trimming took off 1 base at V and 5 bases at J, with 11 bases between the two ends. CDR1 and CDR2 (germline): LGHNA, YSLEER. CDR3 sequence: CASSQANAGETQYF. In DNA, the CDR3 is TGCGCCAGCAGCCAAGCCAACGCGGGGGAGACCCAGTACTTC.

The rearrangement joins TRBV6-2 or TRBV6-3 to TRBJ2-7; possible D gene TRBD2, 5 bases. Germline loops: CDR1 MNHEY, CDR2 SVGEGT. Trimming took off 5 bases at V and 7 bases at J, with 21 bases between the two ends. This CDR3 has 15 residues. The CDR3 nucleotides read TGTGCCAGCAGTCCTAACCAACTAGGTCAGTATGAGCAGTACTTC. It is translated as CASSPNQLGQYEQYF.

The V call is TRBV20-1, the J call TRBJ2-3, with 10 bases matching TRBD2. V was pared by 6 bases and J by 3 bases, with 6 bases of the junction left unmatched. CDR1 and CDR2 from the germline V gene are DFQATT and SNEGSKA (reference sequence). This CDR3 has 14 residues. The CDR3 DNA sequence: TGCAGTGCCGCTCTAGCGGGGGCTACAGATACGCAGTATTTT. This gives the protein CSAALAGATDTQYF.

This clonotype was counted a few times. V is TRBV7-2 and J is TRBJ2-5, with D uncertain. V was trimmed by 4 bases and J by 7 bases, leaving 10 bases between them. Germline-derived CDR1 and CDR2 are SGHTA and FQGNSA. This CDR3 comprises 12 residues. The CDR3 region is CASSSFSRTQYF. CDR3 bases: TGTGCCAGCAGCTCCTTTTCGAGGACCCAGTACTTC.